This T cell receptor beta chain was found in a study of blood T cell repertoires in COVID-19. The assay was immunoSEQ multiplex PCR, and TCRdb's table has in-frame clones only and misses some. Of approximately 75,000 clones in the sample, 84% were seen once. The CDR3 covers 13 residues. J gave up 7 bases and V 8 bases, and 3 bases lay outside the gene matches. Looked up from germline, CDR1 is KGHDR and CDR2 is SFDVKD. The table lists this clone with a count of one. The chain is built from TRBV24-1 and TRBJ2-1, with 11 positions matching TRBD2. Sequenced material: peripheral blood. This TCR was sampled from a woman in her fifties or sixties with acute or convalescent COVID-19. The CDR3 DNA sequence: TGTGCCACCATGGCTAGCGGGGGGAATGAGCAGTTCTTC. The encoded protein is CATMASGGNEQFF.